What follows is one T cell receptor beta chain and its context. This clonotype has only a few counts. Its antigen remains unidentified. Base qualities are not recorded, but no much larger clone differs from it by a single base. Library preparation employed RACE. Instrument used: NextSeq 500. Library preparation attached unique molecular identifiers to individual cDNA molecules for quantitative, reproducible TCR counting. Each blood RNA sample was used to sequence both TCR alpha and TCR beta chains. The authors processed their data as follows. A median of around 100,000 TCRs per sample was observed, with a range of about 23,224 to 750,000. V, J and CDR3 annotation of the TCR reads was performed with the Decombinator software suite. To make PS versus PT1 abundance plots, every sample was subsampled to the same number of TCRs (28,000). Expanded TCRs were defined as absent before sensitization and observed at least eight times at the 2-week time point. TCRdb reprocessed the public reads (quality trimming at Q25 with fastp, clone calling with MiXCR) and kept in-frame beta chains. CDR3 protein sequences are deduplicated, and each keeps its most common genes and DNA. V and J calls and clone size were set by TCRdb, not the authors. The sample table shows some 90,000 distinct CDR3 sequences, and approximately 9% are seen once. 2.5% to 3% of the sample comes from the top ten.

The data originate from a study of human T cells and chemical hapten exposure (dated by TCRdb to the early 2020s). With respect to the entire study: For sensitization, 2% DPC in acetone was applied to a 2 cm by 2 cm area of upper inner arm skin. Throughout the study period of around 25 weeks, patients also received therapeutic DPC doses to the scalp every week. Patch testing was done on the upper back using Finn chambers containing 0.01% DPC, and results were scored after 6 days according to International Contact Dermatitis Research Group standards. The mostly female patient cohort included alopecia areata with under or over 50% scalp involvement, alopecia totalis and alopecia universalis. Libraries were pooled for sequencing, and per-sample TCR yields varied mainly because of small differences in library volumes within the pool. Peripheral blood TCR repertoire changes were tracked in vivo in alopecia patients during primary and secondary sensitization to the hapten diphenylcyclopropenone (DPC). Blood was sampled from patients pre-sensitization (week 0) and at 2, 6 and about 24 weeks after DPC sensitization. Roughly 30 alopecia patients provided blood for TCR sequencing at one to four time points (pre-sensitization, 2, 6 and 24 weeks). Findings and caveats that apply to the study as a whole: No change with DPC sensitization was found in the number of TCRs above 1 in 1000 frequency, and no evidence of global repertoire structure alterations was found. Alopecia, a presumed autoimmune disease, was present in all patients, so the immune response of the patients might differ from that of healthy individuals. Repeated subsampling changed both the strength of the expansion versus patch-test correlation and the threshold at which that correlation became significant. Expanded TCRs formed significantly more large CDR3 similarity clusters than pre-sensitization or healthy control sets, consistent with antigen-driven responses. A positive correlation was found between the number of PT1 expanded TCRs and patch test score, with significance reached at thresholds 8, 16 and 32 but not 4.

The intended sense of this specimen's time point label: pre-sensitization, week 0. The intended sense of this specimen's treatment or condition label: therapeutic diphenylcyclopropenone sensitization with weekly scalp DPC. At every patch-test visit, the blood draw took place before the patch test was put on. To be eligible, patients had to be aged 18 to 70, diagnosed with alopecia and judged suitable for DPC therapy, while pregnant patients were excluded. Total RNA was extracted from unfractionated whole blood collected in Tempus Blood RNA tubes. The sample here was whole blood, taken in connection with sensitization to the hapten diphenylcyclopropenone (DPC). This clonotype was obtained from a man aged 40-49 years with alopecia areata. Some clones in this sample may be carry-over from other donors' samples.

CDR3 protein: CASSVVDSTDTQYF. The base sequence is TGTGCCAGCAGCGTAGTGGACAGCACAGATACGCAGTATTTT. The chain is assembled from TRBV9 and TRBJ2-3, with the D segment identity uncertain. From its cysteine to its phenylalanine, the CDR3 spans 14 amino acids. Here the CDR3 DNA is all that survives: 42 bases in frame from base 1. Relative to germline, V is 0 bases shorter and J is 0 bases shorter, with 5 bases between their ends. Based on the germline V gene, the CDR1 and CDR2 sequences are SGDLS and YYNGEE.